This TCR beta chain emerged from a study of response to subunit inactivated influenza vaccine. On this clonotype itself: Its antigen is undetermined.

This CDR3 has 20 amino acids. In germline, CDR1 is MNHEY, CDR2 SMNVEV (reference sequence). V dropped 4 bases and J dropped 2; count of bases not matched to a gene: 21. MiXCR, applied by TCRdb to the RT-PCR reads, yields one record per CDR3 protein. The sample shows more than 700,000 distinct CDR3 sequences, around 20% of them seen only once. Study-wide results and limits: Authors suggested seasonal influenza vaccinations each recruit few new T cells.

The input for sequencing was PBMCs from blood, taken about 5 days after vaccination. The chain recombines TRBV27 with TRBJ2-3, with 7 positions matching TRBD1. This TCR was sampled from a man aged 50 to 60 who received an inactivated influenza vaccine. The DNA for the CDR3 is TGTGCCAGCAGTTGCCCTACCACACCCGACAGGGTCGGGCTCACAGATACGCAGTATTTT. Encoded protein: CASSCPTTPDRVGLTDTQYF.